The clone carrying this TCR beta chain was observed once. Its specificity is unknown. The sample comes from a study of shared clonotypes between healthy human individuals. General study results and limits: Clonotype sharing among donors, it was expected, would be affected by sequencing depth.

Generated by immunoSEQ multiplex PCR, the TCRdb table keeps only in-frame clones and is missing some. Of under 2,500,000 clones detected, approximately 96% appear once; the ten largest clones hold over 0.1%. This CDR3 comprises 14 residues. Germline V gene sequence: CDR1 GTSNPN, CDR2 SVGIG (reference sequence). V was clipped by 0 bases and J by 5 bases, with 12 bases between them. This TCR was sampled from a man between 18 and 29 years old in good health. This chain uses TRBV30 with TRBJ2-3; D may be TRBD2 (6 bases). The material sequenced was naive CD4+ T cells sorted from blood. Subset defined: CD45RA+ positively selected. CDR3 loop: CAWSVGAGGDTQYF. The CDR3, as DNA: TGTGCCTGGAGTGTTGGGGCCGGGGGAGATACGCAGTATTTT.